These 7 T cell receptor beta chains originate from one sample sequenced in a study of response to subunit inactivated influenza vaccine. TCRdb independently ran MiXCR on the RT-PCR reads; one entry per CDR3 protein. The data show 550,000 to 600,000 distinct CDR3 sequences, approximately 12% seen once. The input for sequencing was PBMCs from blood, taken on the day of vaccination. Receptor source: a man in his forties or fifties who received an inactivated influenza vaccine.

The table lists this clonotype with many counts. This chain uses TRBV29-1 with TRBJ2-5, with D possibly matching TRBD2 (5 bases). This CDR3 spans 13 amino acids. Germline V gene sequence: CDR1 SQVTM, CDR2 ANQGSEA. Trimming shortened V by 4 bases and J by 1 base, and 10 bases separated the two germline ends. The CDR3 sequence is CSVGRQIQETQYF. The CDR3 bases are TGCAGCGTTGGGAGGCAAATCCAAGAGACCCAGTACTTC.

The gene calls are TRBV3-1 and TRBJ2-3; 7 nucleotides match TRBD2. Germline loops: CDR1 LGHDT, CDR2 YNNKEL (reference sequence). The CDR3 length is 16 residues. Trimming cost V 1 base and J 0 bases; bases outside gene matches: 4. The CDR3 sequence is CASSQASGSSTDTQYF. In DNA, the CDR3 is TGTGCCAGCAGCCAAGCTAGCGGATCTAGCACAGATACGCAGTATTTT.

This clonotype came up a few times. This chain joins TRBV20-1 and TRBJ2-4, with TRBD2 matching over 7 bases. This CDR3 is 15 amino acids long. Germline values: CDR1 DFQATT, CDR2 SNEGSKA (reference sequence). With 0 bases clipped from V and 0 bases from J, the junction kept 2 bases outside the gene matches. The DNA for the CDR3 is TGCAGTGCTAGAGATCGGGGGGTAGCCAAAAACATTCAGTACTTC. Translating gives CSARDRGVAKNIQYF.

This clonotype appeared a few times. This chain uses TRBV20-1 with TRBJ2-5; no firm D call. The V gene lost 6 bases and the J gene lost 5 bases, with 10 bases spanning the gap. The V gene's germline CDR1 is DFQATT and CDR2 SNEGSKA (reference sequence). This CDR3 contains 11 residues. CDR3 sequence: CSALRRETQYF. The CDR3 bases are TGCAGTGCCCTACGACGGGAGACCCAGTACTTC.

The genes are TRBV3-1 and TRBJ1-1; weak D call: TRBD1 (5 bases). The CDR3 loop spans 13 amino acids. V lost 1 base and J 4 bases, leaving 7 bases between the germline ends. Germline assignment: CDR1 LGHDT and CDR2 YNNKEL (reference sequence). CDR3 sequence: CASSQGGATEAFF. The CDR3 bases are TGTGCCAGCAGCCAAGGCGGGGCCACTGAAGCTTTCTTT.

The rearrangement uses TRBV28 and TRBJ2-1; TRBD2 aligns across 9 bases. Per germline, CDR1 MDHEN and CDR2 SYDVKM. The CDR3 covers 16 residues. J was trimmed by 2 bases and V by 5 bases; bases with no gene match: 7. CDR3 region: CASSPPSGGTYNEQFF. CDR3 in DNA: TGTGCCAGCAGTCCGCCCAGCGGGGGGACCTACAATGAGCAGTTCTTC.

This clonotype was counted many times. V gene TRBV5-1 combines with J gene TRBJ2-1, with D possibly being TRBD2 (5 bases). The germline gives CDR1 SGHRS, CDR2 YFSETQ. V lost 4 bases to trimming and J lost 6 bases, with 8 bases between them. CDR3 length: 12 residues. CDR3 DNA sequence: TGCGCCAGCAGCCCGGACTTCAATGAGCAGTTCTTC. The encoded protein is CASSPDFNEQFF.